Following are 29 T cell receptor beta chains from one sample sequenced in a study of esophageal squamous cell carcinoma under preoperative chemotherapy (dated 2018 in TCRdb). The time point label, as the study defines it: after preoperative PTX-NDP chemotherapy. The library was prepared using PCR. These reads were obtained on a HiSeq X Ten. In TCRdb, the public reads were trimmed at Q25 with fastp and aligned with MiXCR, with productive beta chains retained. CDR3 protein sequences are deduplicated, and each keeps its most common genes and DNA. The table for this sample lists about 19,000 distinct CDR3 sequences; approximately 44% of them were counted only once. The ten top clones hold roughly 29% of the sample. This specimen was taken from a patient given preoperative chemotherapy. Receptor source: a human donor with esophageal squamous cell carcinoma. The donor label of this sample is uncertain.

This sequence joins TRBV7-9 and TRBJ2-5; no clear D. The J call may be faulty, since TRBJ2-1 better matches the DNA end. Germline loops: CDR1 SEHNR, CDR2 FQNEAQ (reference sequence). This CDR3 has 12 amino acids. The CDR3 coding sequence is TGTGCCAGCAGCTTAGGGTCAAAGACCCAGTTCTTC. As protein: CASSLGSKTQFF.

In this sample, this clonotype turned up a few times. This rearrangement joins TRBV12-3 or TRBV12-4 to TRBJ2-3; D could derive from TRBD1 or TRBD2 (5 bases each). The germline V and J ends were trimmed by 8 bases and 2 bases, with 11 bases remaining between them. The CDR3 consists of 13 residues. CDR3 protein: CASFRDLTDTQYF. The CDR3 DNA sequence: TGTGCCAGCTTCCGGGACCTCACAGATACGCAGTATTTT.

The V gene is TRBV19, the J gene TRBJ2-1; possibly TRBD2 for D (6 bases). CDR1 LNHDA and CDR2 SQIVND come from the germline V gene (reference sequence). V was pared by 7 bases and J by 0 bases, with 13 bases between. This CDR3 comprises 15 residues. Here the CDR3 DNA reads TGTGCCAGTAAAAGCGGGCGCAGCTCCTACAATGAGCAGTTCTTC. It is translated as CASKSGRSSYNEQFF.

This chain joins TRBV6-4 and TRBJ2-1, with D unclear. CDR1 is MRHNA and CDR2 is SNTAGT in the germline V gene. This CDR3 contains 13 residues. Trimming pared 3 bases from V and 13 bases from J, leaving 16 bases between. The CDR3, as DNA: TGTGCCAGCAGTGAAGGGCCCCAAGAGACCCAGTTCTTC. Its translation is CASSEGPQETQFF.

This clonotype came up many times. V is TRBV11-1 and J is TRBJ2-7, with D perhaps TRBD1 (6 bases). CDR3 length: 15 residues. Germline CDR1 and CDR2: SGHAT and FQDESV (reference sequence). Trimming took 2 bases from V and 4 from J, leaving 15 bases between them. In DNA, the CDR3 is TGTGCCAGCAGCTTAAATCCCGGACAGAATTACGAGCAGTACTTC. Encoded protein: CASSLNPGQNYEQYF.

V is TRBV20-1 and J is TRBJ2-6; 7 nucleotides agree with TRBD1. Germline V gives CDR1 DFQATT, CDR2 SNEGSKA (reference sequence). With 6 bases clipped from V and 4 bases from J, the junction kept 12 bases outside the gene matches. CDR3 size: 16 residues. The CDR3 DNA sequence: TGCAGTGCCAGAAGAGACAGGGCGGCGGGGGCCAACGTCCTGACTTTC. Translated, it gives CSARRDRAAGANVLTF.

As regards this clonotype: Mismatch with germline at one junction end may stem from a read error. The V and J genes are TRBV7-2 and TRBJ2-5; 7 bases map to TRBD1. Germline V gene sequence: CDR1 SGHTA, CDR2 FQGNSA. This CDR3 region has 14 residues. Written as DNA, the CDR3 is TGTGCGGGGCGCACCACAGGGGTAACAGATACCCAGTACTTT. This encodes CAGRTTGVTDTQYF.

Regarding this clonotype: The junction shows a germline mismatch at one end, possibly a read error. The chain employs TRBV12-3 or TRBV12-4 and TRBJ2-4; tentatively, D is TRBD1 (5 bases). This CDR3 is built from 14 residues. The DNA for the CDR3 is TGTGCGGGGCGCTTAAGGCAAGCCCAAAACACTCAGTACTTC. As protein: CAGRLRQAQNTQYF.

This clonotype was counted ten times or more. The chain combines TRBV11-3 with TRBJ2-1, with D unclear. V was clipped by 5 bases and J by 15 bases, with 20 bases between them. The CDR3 runs 13 residues. Germline assignment: CDR1 SGHNT and CDR2 YENEEA. CDR3 DNA: TGTGCCAGCAGCCCAGACCCCAGACTGCGCCCGTTCTTC. Residues: CASSPDPRLRPFF.

The rearrangement links TRBV7-3 to TRBJ2-3; 7 bases are shared with TRBD2. The CDR3 loop spans 14 amino acids. The germline gives CDR1 SGHTA, CDR2 FQGTGA. The CDR3 spells CAGSGAGERAPQYF. The CDR3 coding sequence is TGTGCGGGCAGCGGGGCCGGGGAGCGCGCCCCCCAGTATTTT.

Within the sample, this clonotype is medium-sized. J is TRBJ1-4 and V is TRBV7-8; TRBD1 aligns across 8 bases. The junction had 5 bases not matched to a gene; V was cut back by 4 bases and J by 7 bases. CDR1 and CDR2 from the germline V gene are SGHVS and FQNEAQ. The CDR3 totals 14 residues. CDR3 loop: CASSSRTGSEKLFF. The CDR3 DNA sequence: TGTGCCAGCAGCTCTCGGACAGGGAGTGAAAAACTGTTTTTT.

V is TRBV6-1 and J is TRBJ2-2; 10 nucleotides line up with TRBD1. Trimming took 5 bases from V and 4 from J; bases not matched to a gene: 10. This CDR3 spans 17 amino acids. Germline V CDR1 and CDR2: MNHNS, SASEGT. CDR3 bases: TGTGCCAGCAGTAGTTTTGGGACAGGGGTTGGCACCGGGGAGCTGTTTTTT. It codes for CASSSFGTGVGTGELFF.

This clonotype has a single count. The rearrangement links TRBV7-8 to TRBJ2-5, with D tentatively TRBD1 (6 bases). The last part of the DNA fits TRBJ2-1 better; the J call may be wrong. CDR3 length equals 12 residues. Germline lookup yields CDR1 SGHVS and CDR2 FQNEAQ. The CDR3 DNA is TGTGCCAGCAGCCTGGGGGCGACGACCCAGTTCTTC. Translation gives CASSLGATTQFF.

The table lists this clonotype with many counts. The chain carries TRBV6-2 or TRBV6-3 and TRBJ2-5; TRBD2 matches at 12 bases. V lost 2 bases and J lost 4; bases outside the gene matches: 5. Germline V CDR1 and CDR2: MNHEY, SVGEGT. The CDR3 is made up of 16 amino acids. The CDR3 nucleotides are TGTGCCAGCAGTTACCCGACTAGCGGGAGTCGAGAGACCCAGTACTTC. Translation: CASSYPTSGSRETQYF.

The V gene is TRBV7-6, the J gene TRBJ2-1, with TRBD1 matching 8 bases. In germline, CDR1 is SGHVS, CDR2 FNYEAQ. The CDR3 is made up of 14 amino acids. V dropped 5 bases and J dropped 10; count of bases not matched to a gene: 10. CDR3 protein: CASSGQGPTSEQFF. The CDR3 bases are TGTGCCAGCAGCGGACAGGGCCCTACCTCAGAGCAGTTCTTC.

The chain couples TRBV11-3 to TRBJ2-5; D is uncertain. Near its end, the DNA agrees better with TRBJ2-7, so the J call may be wrong. This CDR3 is 13 amino acids long. Germline values: CDR1 SGHNT, CDR2 YENEEA. CDR3 in DNA: TGTGCCAGCAGCTTAGAGTCCGCTTACGAGCAGTACTTC. Encoded protein: CASSLESAYEQYF.

Worth noting for this clonotype: The junction does not match germline at one end; this may be a read error. This chain uses TRBV7-8 with TRBJ2-5; 9 bases match TRBD2. CDR1 is SGHVS and CDR2 is FQNEAQ in the germline V gene. The CDR3 is made up of 20 amino acids. CDR3 amino acids: CASSPGSAGGGGLDTETQYF. The DNA for the CDR3 is TGTGCCAGCAGCCCGGGATCGGCGGGCGGGGGGGGTCTGGACACAGAGACGCAGTACTTT. The complete variable domain, with remaining parts taken from reference TRBV7-8 and TRBJ2-5, reads GAGVSQSPRYKVAKRGQDVALRCDPISGHVSLFWYQQALGQGPEFLTYFQNEAQLDKSGLPSDRFFAERPEGSVSTLKIQRTQQEDSAVYLCASSPGSAGGGGLDTETQYFGPGTRLLVL.

Concerning this clonotype: This may come from a read error, since a much larger clone is one base off. In this CDR3 the conserved last residue, phenylalanine or tryptophan, is missing, so a read error is likely. The chain employs TRBV7-2 and TRBJ2-3; D is uncertain. The CDR3 covers 16 residues. Trimming took 5 bases from V and 5 from J, leaving 20 bases between them. In germline, CDR1 is SGHTA, CDR2 FQGNSA. The CDR3 here is CASSRRHPGYVDTQYS. The CDR3, as DNA: TGTGCCAGCAGCAGGCGACACCCCGGATACGTAGATACGCAGTATTCT.

This clonotype occurred a few times. The chain recombines TRBV6-1 with TRBJ1-3; a possible D gene is TRBD1 (6 bases). The V end lost 5 bases, the J end lost 0 bases, and 17 bases lay between the germline ends. The CDR3 consists of 17 residues. Germline V gives CDR1 MNHNS, CDR2 SASEGT. The CDR3 DNA is TGTGCCAGCAGTCCCATAACCGGGACAACCTCTGGAAACACCATATATTTT. Its protein is CASSPITGTTSGNTIYF.

The chain couples TRBV15 to TRBJ2-7, with 11 bases lining up with TRBD2. The length of the CDR3 is 16 residues. From germline, CDR1 is LNHNV and CDR2 YYDKDF (reference sequence). V lost 3 bases to trimming and J lost 4 bases; unmatched junction nucleotides: 8. The CDR3 reads CATSSGIAGGPYEQYF. The CDR3 nucleotides read TGTGCCACCAGCAGTGGTATAGCGGGAGGGCCTTACGAGCAGTACTTC.

Points on this clonotype: An end of the junction does not agree with germline; a read error may underlie this. V and J are TRBV7-9 and TRBJ2-4; no clear D gene. CDR3 length: 14 amino acids. Germline values: CDR1 SEHNR, CDR2 FQNEAQ (reference sequence). CDR3 sequence: CGSTGQRAKNMQYF. CDR3 sequence (DNA): TGTGGCAGCACCGGCCAGAGAGCCAAAAATATGCAGTACTTC.

This clonotype has just a few counts. This chain joins TRBV7-9 and TRBJ2-6; no firm D call. The CDR3 runs to 14 residues. V lost 0 bases to trimming and J lost 0 bases, with 0 bases between them. CDR1 SEHNR and CDR2 FQNEAQ come from the germline V gene (reference sequence). CDR3: CASSLASGANVLTF. For the CDR3, the DNA is TGTGCCAGCAGCTTAGCCTCTGGGGCCAACGTCCTGACTTTC.

This sequence joins TRBV20-1 and TRBJ2-1; weak D call: TRBD2 (6 bases). TRBJ2-7 matches the DNA end more closely, so the J call is doubtful. Per germline, CDR1 DFQATT and CDR2 SNEGSKA (reference sequence). CDR3 length equals 15 residues. CDR3 in amino acids: CSARVLAEKTYEQYF. The CDR3, as DNA: TGCAGTGCTAGAGTATTAGCGGAAAAAACCTACGAGCAGTACTTC.

The J gene is TRBJ2-3, the V gene TRBV7-9; 11 nucleotides align to TRBD2. The CDR3 is 15 residues long. The germline CDR1 and CDR2 sequences are SEHNR and FQNEAQ (reference sequence). Trimming at V came to 5 bases and at J to 1 base, leaving 2 bases not matched to a gene. The CDR3 DNA follows: TGTGCCAGCAGCCTGACTAGCGGGGGCACAGATACGCAGTATTTT. Protein product: CASSLTSGGTDTQYF.

The chain has TRBV7-8 and TRBJ2-1; D remains ambiguous. The J call is uncertain, as TRBJ2-7 better fits the DNA end. CDR1 is SGHVS, CDR2 FQNEAQ, per germline. The CDR3 runs 16 residues. The CDR3 region is CASSSRDSPGSYEQYF. The CDR3 region has the DNA TGTGCCAGCAGCTCCCGTGATAGCCCCGGCTCCTACGAGCAGTACTTC.

This clonotype came up a few times. The rearrangement links TRBV7-2 to TRBJ2-3; D not resolved. V lost 2 bases and J lost 4, with 10 bases in between. The CDR3 runs 14 residues. Germline CDR1 reads SGHTA; CDR2 reads FQGNSA. The CDR3 protein is CASSLNGPADTQYF. For the CDR3, the DNA is TGTGCCAGCAGCTTAAACGGGCCAGCAGATACGCAGTATTTT.

Note on this clonotype: One junction end does not reproduce the germline sequence, and a read error may be involved. The gene calls are TRBV7-7 and TRBJ2-2, with 8 bases aligning to TRBD2. CDR1 is SSHAT, CDR2 FNYEAQ, per germline (reference sequence). This CDR3 comprises 19 residues. This chain's CDR3 is CASSLMEPGLAGGTETLYF. As DNA, the CDR3 is TGTGCCAGCAGCTTAATGGAGCCGGGACTGGCGGGGGGAACCGAGACGCTGTATTTT.

This clonotype was counted ten times or more. One base away lies a much larger clone, so this may be a sequencing read error. CDR3: CASSLETAFEQYF. The DNA of the CDR3 is TGTGCCAGCAGTTTAGAAACAGCCTTTGAGCAGTACTTC. The genes are TRBV12-3 or TRBV12-4 and TRBJ2-5; D is unresolved. V was clipped by 1 base and J by 11 bases, with 14 bases between them. CDR3 length: 13 amino acids.

On this clonotype itself: The junction departs from germline at one end; a sequencing error may be responsible. The V and J genes are TRBV7-2 and TRBJ2-3; TRBD1 or TRBD2 may be the D gene (5 bases each). Germline lookup yields CDR1 SGHTA and CDR2 FQGNSA. This CDR3 has 13 residues. CDR3 loop: CATGTWAKDTQYF. The DNA for the CDR3 is TGTGCCACGGGGACGTGGGCCAAAGATACGCAGTATTTC.